Listed below are T cell receptor beta chains from one sample, sequenced in a study of blood T cell repertoires in COVID-19. Repertoires were generated with immunoSEQ multiplex PCR, while TCRdb's copy carries only in-frame clones and drops some. The sample lists some 150,000 clones, 65% to 85% seen once, with approximately 13% in the top ten. The sample comprised peripheral blood. Every receptor here comes from a woman of 80 years or more with acute or convalescent COVID-19. Each CDR3 is given with its conserved first and last residue. A D gene is named only where the DNA matches it firmly. Size is stated for part of the rows, as once, few or many counts, or as a class when the clone is expanded.

clone_size | j_call | d_call | v_call | cdr3_nt | cdr3_aa
- | TRBJ1-3 | TRBD1 | TRBV11-2 | TGTGCCAGCAGCTCATACGGGGACAGGGCCGGAAACACCATATATTTT | CASSSYGDRAGNTIYF
once | TRBJ1-4 | TRBD1 | TRBV5-1 | TGCGCCAGCAGCCTCGGACAGGGCGCGACTAATGAAAAACTGTTTTTT | CASSLGQGATNEKLFF
- | TRBJ2-7 | TRBD1 | TRBV19 | TGTGCCAGTAGTATGACCAGGGGGAGCCGGTACGAGCAGTACTTC | CASSMTRGSRYEQYF
- | TRBJ1-5 | TRBD1 | TRBV4-1 | TGCGCCAGCAGCCAAACCCAGGGGGTTGGGAGCAATCAGCCCCAGCATTTT | CASSQTQGVGSNQPQHF
once | TRBJ1-6 | TRBD1 | TRBV10-1 | TGCGCCAGCAGTTCGGACAGGGAAAATTCACCCCTCCACTTT | CASSSDRENSPLHF
- | TRBJ2-7 | TRBD1 | TRBV30 | TGTGCCTTGCAGGGGACAGGGGGAAACGAGCAGTACTTC | CALQGTGGNEQYF
- | TRBJ2-7 | - | TRBV5-5 | TGTGCCAGCAGCGGTCAAGAGCGTCTTTTCGAGCAGTACTTC | CASSGQERLFEQYF
- | TRBJ1-2 | TRBD1 | TRBV6-1 | TGTGCCAGCAGTGACCCTGCGGGACAGGGCTATGGCTACACCTTC | CASSDPAGQGYGYTF
- | TRBJ2-3 | TRBD1 | TRBV27 | TGTGCCAGCAGTCGGGGACAGGGGGCCGGTACGCAGTATTTT | CASSRGQGAGTQYF
few | TRBJ2-1 | - | TRBV7-2 | TGTGCCAGCAGCCTTGGACAGCCTACATACAATGAGCAGTTCTTC | CASSLGQPTYNEQFF
- | TRBJ2-5 | - | TRBV14 | TGTGCCAGCAGCCAAGATCTGGCAGACCAAGAGACCCAGTACTTC | CASSQDLADQETQYF
- | TRBJ1-4 | - | TRBV7-9 | TGTGCCAGCAGCTTAGCATTCGCAGGGAGGGATGAAAAACTGTTTTTT | CASSLAFAGRDEKLFF
- | TRBJ2-2 | - | TRBV5-4 | TGTGCCAGCAGCTTTTGGGGGCCGAACACCGGGGAGCTGTTTTTT | CASSFWGPNTGELFF
- | TRBJ2-1 | TRBD2 | TRBV7-9 | TGTGCCAGCAGCTTAGGTCCAGCGGGAGGGGACAATGAGCAGTTCTTC | CASSLGPAGGDNEQFF
once | TRBJ2-7 | - | TRBV7-2 | TGTGCCAGCAGCCAGGGCACTAGCAATAGCTACGAGCAGTACTTC | CASSQGTSNSYEQYF
many | TRBJ2-2 | TRBD1 | TRBV19 | TGTGCCAGTTCCGGGACAGGGACCGGGGAGCTGTTTTTT | CASSGTGTGELFF
- | TRBJ2-7 | - | TRBV5-1 | TGCGCCAGCCGCCCGACAGGGAGGCGCGAGCAGTACTTC | CASRPTGRREQYF
- | TRBJ1-6 | TRBD1 | TRBV3-1/TRBV3-2 | TGTGCCAGCAGCCTGGACAGGGGTACTTCACCCCTCCACTTT | CASSLDRGTSPLHF
- | TRBJ1-1 | - | TRBV30 | TGTGCCTGGAGTGTAAAGGAGGCAGGGAACACTGAAGCTTTCTTT | CAWSVKEAGNTEAFF
- | TRBJ1-6 | - | TRBV27 | TGTGCCAGCAGTTCCGGGACTCCTAGTTATAATTCACCCCTCCACTTT | CASSSGTPSYNSPLHF